One T cell receptor beta chain is described in this entry. Its antigen remains unidentified. Germline CDR1 is SGHAT and CDR2 is FQNNGV. The CDR3 is made up of 13 amino acids. V lost 3 bases, J lost 1 base, and 6 bases lay in between. The source of the sample is a study of T cell responses to AZD1222 COVID-19 vaccine. Study results and caveats: Repertoire collection took place solely once the T cell response had peaked. Clonal diversity may have been underestimated, and the donors were mostly white British, with more females than males.

Some clones are missing from TCRdb's copy, which holds only in-frame ones; the method was immunoSEQ multiplex PCR. Here the sample spans 75,000 to 90,000 clones, around 73% being singletons. V gene TRBV11-2 combines with J gene TRBJ1-1; no clear D gene. The sequence came from an adult in good health. The source material was peripheral blood, sampled on day 0 of AZD1222 vaccination. CDR3 coding DNA: TGTGCCAGCAGCTTGGTCCAGAACACTGAAGCTTTCTTT. This translates into CASSLVQNTEAFF.